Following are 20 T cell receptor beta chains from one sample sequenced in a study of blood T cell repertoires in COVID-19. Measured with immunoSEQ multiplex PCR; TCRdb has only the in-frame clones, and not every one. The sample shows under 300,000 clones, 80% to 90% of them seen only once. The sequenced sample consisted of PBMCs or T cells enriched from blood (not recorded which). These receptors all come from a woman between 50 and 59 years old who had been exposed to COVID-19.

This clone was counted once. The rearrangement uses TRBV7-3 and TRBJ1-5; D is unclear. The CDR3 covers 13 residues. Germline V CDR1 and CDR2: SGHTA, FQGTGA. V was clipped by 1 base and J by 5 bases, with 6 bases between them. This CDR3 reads CASSLRPDQPQHF. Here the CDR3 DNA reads TGTGCCAGCAGCTTAAGGCCCGATCAGCCCCAGCATTTT.

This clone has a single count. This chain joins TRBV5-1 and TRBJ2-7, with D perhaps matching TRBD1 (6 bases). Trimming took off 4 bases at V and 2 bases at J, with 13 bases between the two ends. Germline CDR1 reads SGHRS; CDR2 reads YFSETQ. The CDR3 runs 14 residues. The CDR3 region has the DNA TGCGCCAGCAGCCGACGGACAGAGACCTACGAGCAGTACTTC. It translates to CASSRRTETYEQYF.

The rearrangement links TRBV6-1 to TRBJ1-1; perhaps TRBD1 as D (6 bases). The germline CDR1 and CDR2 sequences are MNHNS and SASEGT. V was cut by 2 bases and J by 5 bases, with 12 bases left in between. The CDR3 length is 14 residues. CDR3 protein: CASSELQGGTEAFF. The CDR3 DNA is TGTGCCAGCAGTGAACTACAGGGTGGGACTGAAGCTTTCTTT.

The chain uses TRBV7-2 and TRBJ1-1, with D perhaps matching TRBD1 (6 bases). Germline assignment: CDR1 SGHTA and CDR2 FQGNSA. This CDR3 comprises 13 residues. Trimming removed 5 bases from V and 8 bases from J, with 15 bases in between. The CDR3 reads CASSLLPGQEAFF. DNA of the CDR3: TGTGCCAGCAGCCTCCTACCGGGACAAGAAGCTTTCTTT.

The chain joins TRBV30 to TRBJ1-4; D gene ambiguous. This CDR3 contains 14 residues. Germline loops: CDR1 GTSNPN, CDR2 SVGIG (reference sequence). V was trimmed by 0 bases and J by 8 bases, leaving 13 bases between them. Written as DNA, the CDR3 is TGTGCCTGGAGTGTGAAAGGGTGGGAGGAAAAACTGTTTTTT. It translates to CAWSVKGWEEKLFF.

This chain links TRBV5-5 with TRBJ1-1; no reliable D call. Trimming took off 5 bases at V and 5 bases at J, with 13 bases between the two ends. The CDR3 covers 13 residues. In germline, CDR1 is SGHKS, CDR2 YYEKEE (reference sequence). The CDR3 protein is CASRGEVVTEAFF. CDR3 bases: TGTGCCAGCAGGGGAGAAGTGGTGACTGAAGCTTTCTTT.

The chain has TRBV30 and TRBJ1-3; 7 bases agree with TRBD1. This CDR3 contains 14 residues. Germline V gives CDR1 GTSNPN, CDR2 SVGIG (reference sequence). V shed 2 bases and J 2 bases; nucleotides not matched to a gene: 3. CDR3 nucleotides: TGTGCCTGGAGTCCAGACAGGGCTGGAAACACCATATATTTT. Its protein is CAWSPDRAGNTIYF.

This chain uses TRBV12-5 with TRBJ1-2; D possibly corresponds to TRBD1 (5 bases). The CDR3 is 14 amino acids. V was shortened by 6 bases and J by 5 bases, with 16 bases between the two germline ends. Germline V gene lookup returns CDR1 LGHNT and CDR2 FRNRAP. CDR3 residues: CASGTIAGSYGYTF. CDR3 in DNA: TGTGCTAGTGGCACAATAGCAGGGTCTTATGGCTACACCTTC.

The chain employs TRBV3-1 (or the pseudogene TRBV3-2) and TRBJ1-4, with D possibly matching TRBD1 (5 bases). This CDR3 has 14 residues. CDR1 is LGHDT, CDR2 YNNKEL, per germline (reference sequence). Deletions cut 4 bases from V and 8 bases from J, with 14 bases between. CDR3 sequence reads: CASSRRNQGEKLFF. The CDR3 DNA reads TGTGCCAGCAGCCGACGGAACCAGGGAGAAAAACTGTTTTTT.

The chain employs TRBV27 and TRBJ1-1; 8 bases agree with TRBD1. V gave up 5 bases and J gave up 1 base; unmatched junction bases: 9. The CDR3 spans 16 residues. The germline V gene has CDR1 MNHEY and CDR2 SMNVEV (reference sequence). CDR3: CASSLRGLEGNTEAFF. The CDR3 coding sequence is TGTGCCAGCAGTCTCAGGGGGCTCGAGGGGAACACTGAAGCTTTCTTT.

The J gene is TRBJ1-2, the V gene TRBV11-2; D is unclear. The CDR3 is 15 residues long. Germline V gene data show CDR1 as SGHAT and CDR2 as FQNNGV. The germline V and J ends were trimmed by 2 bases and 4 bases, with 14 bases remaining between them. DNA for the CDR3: TGTGCCAGCAGCTTATCGGACTCAGCCACCTATGGCTACACCTTC. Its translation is CASSLSDSATYGYTF. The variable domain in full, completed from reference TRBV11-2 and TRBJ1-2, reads EAGVAQSPRYKIIEKRQSVAFWCNPISGHATLYWYQQILGQGPKLLIQFQNNGVVDDSQLPKDRFSAERLKGVDSTLKIQPAKLEDSAVYLCASSLSDSATYGYTFGSGTRLTVV.

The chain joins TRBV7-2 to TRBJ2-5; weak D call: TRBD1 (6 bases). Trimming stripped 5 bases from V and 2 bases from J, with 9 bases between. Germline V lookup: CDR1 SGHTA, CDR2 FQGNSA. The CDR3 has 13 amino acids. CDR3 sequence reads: CASSRQVQETQYF. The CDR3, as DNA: TGTGCCAGCAGCCGACAGGTTCAAGAGACCCAGTACTTC.

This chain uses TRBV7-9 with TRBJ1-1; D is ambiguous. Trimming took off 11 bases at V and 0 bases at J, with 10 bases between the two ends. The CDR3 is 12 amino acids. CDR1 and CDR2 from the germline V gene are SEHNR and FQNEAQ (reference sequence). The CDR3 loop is CAGQILNTEAFF. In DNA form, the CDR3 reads TGTGCCGGGCAGATATTGAACACTGAAGCTTTCTTT.

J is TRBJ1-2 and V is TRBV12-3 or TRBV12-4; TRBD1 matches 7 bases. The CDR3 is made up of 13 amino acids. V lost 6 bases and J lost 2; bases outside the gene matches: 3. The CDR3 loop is CASSRDRNYGYTF. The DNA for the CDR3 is TGTGCCAGCAGCCGGGACAGAAACTATGGCTACACCTTC.

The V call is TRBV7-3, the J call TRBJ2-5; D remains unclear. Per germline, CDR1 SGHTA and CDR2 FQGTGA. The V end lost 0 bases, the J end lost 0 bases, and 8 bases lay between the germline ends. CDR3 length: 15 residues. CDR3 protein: CASSLTARHQETQYF. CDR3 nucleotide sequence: TGTGCCAGCAGCTTAACTGCCAGGCACCAAGAGACCCAGTACTTC.

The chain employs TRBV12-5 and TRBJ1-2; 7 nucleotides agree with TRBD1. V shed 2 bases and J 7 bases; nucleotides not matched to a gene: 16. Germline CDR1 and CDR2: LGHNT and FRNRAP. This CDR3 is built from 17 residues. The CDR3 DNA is TGTGCTAGTGGTTTGCTACTCTCCCCTGGACAGGTTATTGGCTACACCTTC. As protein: CASGLLLSPGQVIGYTF.

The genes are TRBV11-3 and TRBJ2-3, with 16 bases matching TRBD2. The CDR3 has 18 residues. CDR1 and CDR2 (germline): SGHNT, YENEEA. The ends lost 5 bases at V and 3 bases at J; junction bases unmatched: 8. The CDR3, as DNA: TGTGCCAGCAGCGGTGGGACTAGCGGGGGGGCTTATACAGATACGCAGTATTTT. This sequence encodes CASSGGTSGGAYTDTQYF.

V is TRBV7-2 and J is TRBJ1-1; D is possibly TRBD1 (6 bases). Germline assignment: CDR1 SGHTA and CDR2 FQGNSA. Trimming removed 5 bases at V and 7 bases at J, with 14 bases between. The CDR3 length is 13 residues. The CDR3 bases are TGTGCCAGCAGCCAGGGGTTTAGTGGTGAAGCTTTCTTT. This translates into CASSQGFSGEAFF.

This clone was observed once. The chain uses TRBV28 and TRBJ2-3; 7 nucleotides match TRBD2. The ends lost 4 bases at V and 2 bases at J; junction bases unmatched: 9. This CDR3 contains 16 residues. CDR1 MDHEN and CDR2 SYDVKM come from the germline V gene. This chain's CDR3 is CASSSPAGTHTDTQYF. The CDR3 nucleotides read TGTGCCAGCAGTTCTCCAGCGGGGACCCACACAGATACGCAGTATTTT.

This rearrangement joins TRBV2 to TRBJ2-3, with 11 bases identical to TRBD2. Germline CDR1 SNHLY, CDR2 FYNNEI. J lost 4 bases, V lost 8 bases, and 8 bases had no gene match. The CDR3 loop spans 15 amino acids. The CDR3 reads CASLAGTSGSDTQYF. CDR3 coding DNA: TGTGCCAGCCTCGCCGGGACTAGCGGTTCAGATACGCAGTATTTT.